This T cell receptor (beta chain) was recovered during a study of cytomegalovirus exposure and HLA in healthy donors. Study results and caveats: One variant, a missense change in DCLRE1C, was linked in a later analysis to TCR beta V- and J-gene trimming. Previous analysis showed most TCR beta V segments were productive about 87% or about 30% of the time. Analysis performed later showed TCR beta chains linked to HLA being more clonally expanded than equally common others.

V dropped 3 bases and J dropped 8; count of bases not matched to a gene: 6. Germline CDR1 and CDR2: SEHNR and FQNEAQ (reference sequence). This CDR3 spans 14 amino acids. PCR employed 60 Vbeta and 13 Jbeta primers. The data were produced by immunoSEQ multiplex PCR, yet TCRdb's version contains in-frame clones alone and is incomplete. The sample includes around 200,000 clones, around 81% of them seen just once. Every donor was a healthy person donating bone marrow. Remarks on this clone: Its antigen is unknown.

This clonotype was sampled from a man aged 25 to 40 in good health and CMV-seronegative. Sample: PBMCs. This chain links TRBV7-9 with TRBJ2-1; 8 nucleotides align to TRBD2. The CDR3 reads CASSFAGRAHEQFF. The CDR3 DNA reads TGTGCCAGCAGCTTCGCCGGGAGGGCCCATGAGCAGTTCTTC.